This TCR beta chain was recorded in a study of T cell responses to AZD1222 COVID-19 vaccine. In the study overall: Pooled in the analysis were second doses at about 4 or about 12 weeks.

Assay used: immunoSEQ multiplex PCR; TCRdb lists only in-frame clones, some missing. The repertoire has roughly 97,000 clones, over 85% of them found once; the top ten carry around 5%. A note on this clone: Its target is not known.

The CDR3 runs to 15 residues. Germline loops: CDR1 SGHTA, CDR2 FQGNSA. Between the trimmed V and J ends, which lost 5 bases and 0 bases, there was a span of 11 bases. Overall study findings and caveats: White British ancestry dominated among donors, who included more females, and clonal diversity was possibly underestimated.

Source: peripheral blood, taken on day 0 of AZD1222 vaccination. The receptor was derived from an adult in good health. The chain has TRBV7-2 and TRBJ1-3; TRBD1 is a possible D gene (5 bases). The CDR3 DNA follows: TGTGCCAGCAGCGTGGGGCCTCGCTCTGGAAACACCATATATTTT. Translating it yields CASSVGPRSGNTIYF.